A selection of T cell receptor beta chains follows, all from one sample in a study of T cells in Graves' hyperthyroidism and ophthalmopathy. TCRdb reprocessed the multiplex PCR reads with MiXCR, giving one entry per CDR3 protein. The data contain roughly 520,000 distinct CDR3 sequences, around 24% of them singletons. Specimen: blood. Receptors originate from a woman aged 25 to 45 with Graves' ophthalmopathy. Each CDR3 is given with its conserved first and last residue. The D gene is left open where the match is weak. The size of a clone is reported for some rows only, either as once, few or many, or as a class for expanded clones.

D gene	V gene	J gene	clone size	CDR3 DNA	CDR3 protein
TRBD2	TRBV7-8	TRBJ2-7	NA	TGTGCCAGCAGCTTAGGGTCTAGCGGGGCCAACGAGCAGTACTTC	CASSLGSSGANEQYF
NA	TRBV2	TRBJ2-7	many	TGTGCCAGCGCGCAGGGTTACGAGCAGTACTTC	CASAQGYEQYF
NA	TRBV7-2	TRBJ1-1	many	TGTGCCAGCAGCTCCAAAAGGGGGGCTGAAGCTTTCTTT	CASSSKRGAEAFF
TRBD2	TRBV27	TRBJ2-7	many	TGTGCCAGCAGTGCGGGGGTAGGTCTCTACGAGCAGTACTTC	CASSAGVGLYEQYF
TRBD1	TRBV18	TRBJ1-2	NA	TGTGCCAGCTCACCACCGGGGACAGGGTTTGGCTACACCTTC	CASSPPGTGFGYTF
NA	TRBV12-3/TRBV12-4	TRBJ1-5	many	TGTGCCAGCAGTCTCCGCGGGGGGGCTAGTGGCAATCAGCCCCAGCATTTT	CASSLRGGASGNQPQHF
TRBD2	TRBV19	TRBJ2-7	NA	TGTGCCAGTGGACTAGCGGGGGCCTCCTACGAGCAGTACTTC	CASGLAGASYEQYF
NA	TRBV12-3/TRBV12-4	TRBJ2-7	NA	TGTGCCAGCACCTCCCTGAGGGGGGACGGTTCCTACGAGCAGTACTTC	CASTSLRGDGSYEQYF
NA	TRBV28	TRBJ2-7	NA	TGTGCCAGCAGTTTGTGCAGGGAGGTCAAGGACGAGCAGTACTTC	CASSLCREVKDEQYF
NA	TRBV18	TRBJ1-1	many	TGTGCCAGCAGCCCATCAATGAACACTGAAGCTTTCTTT	CASSPSMNTEAFF
NA	TRBV12-3/TRBV12-4	TRBJ2-5	NA	TGTGCCAGCAGTTTGGGCAGGGATCAAGAGACCCAGTACTTC	CASSLGRDQETQYF
NA	TRBV3-1	TRBJ1-1	NA	TGTGCCAGCAGCCAAGGTGCGCTTAGGGACACTGAAGCTTTCTTT	CASSQGALRDTEAFF
NA	TRBV6-5	TRBJ2-5	few	TGTGCAGCCAGGGCCAACCAAGAGACCCAGTACTTC	CAARANQETQYF
NA	TRBV15	TRBJ1-1	many	TGTGCCACCAGCAGAGGGAAACAGGGATGGAACACTGAAGCTTTCTTT	CATSRGKQGWNTEAFF
NA	TRBV30	TRBJ1-1	few	TGTGCCTGGAGTCGGGACGACGCTGAAGCTTTCTTT	CAWSRDDAEAFF
NA	TRBV11-1	TRBJ1-1	few	TGTGCCAGCAGCTTAGGGGCGGGGGGGGTGAACACTGAAGCTTTCTTT	CASSLGAGGVNTEAFF
NA	TRBV29-1	TRBJ2-5	many	TGCAGCGTTGTCATGTCGGGACGTTCCGAGACCCAGTACTTC	CSVVMSGRSETQYF
NA	TRBV12-3/TRBV12-4	TRBJ2-7	NA	TGTGCCAGCAGCTTGGACAGTCTACCAAGCTACGAGCAGTACTTC	CASSLDSLPSYEQYF
NA	TRBV29-1	TRBJ1-5	many	TGCAGCGTTGGTGGGATTGGCAATCAGCCCCAGCATTTT	CSVGGIGNQPQHF
NA	TRBV28	TRBJ1-1	many	TGTGCCAGCATCAACCGGGCTGAAGCTTTCTTT	CASINRAEAFF
TRBD1	TRBV25-1	TRBJ1-1	many	TGTGCCAGCAGTGTCGGACAGGGGGAGTTGTGGAGAGCTTTCTTT	CASSVGQGELWRAFF
NA	TRBV2	TRBJ2-5	NA	TGTGCCAGCGGGGGATTTGTCTGGGAGACCCAGTACTTC	CASGGFVWETQYF
NA	TRBV27	TRBJ1-1	many	TGTGCCAGCAGTTTCCGGGGGGCGTACACTGAAGCTTTCTTT	CASSFRGAYTEAFF
NA	TRBV6-1	TRBJ1-2	few	TGTGCCAGCGTCCCAGGCCCCGGAGGGGGCTACACCTTC	CASVPGPGGGYTF
NA	TRBV18	TRBJ2-5	NA	TGTGCCAGCTCACCTCCAGTAAAAGAGACCCAGTACTTC	CASSPPVKETQYF
NA	TRBV6-1	TRBJ1-1	NA	TGTGCCAGCAGTGACGGCAGGGACACTGAAGCTTTCTTT	CASSDGRDTEAFF
NA	TRBV11-2	TRBJ1-1	few	TGTGCCAGCAGCTTAGACAGGGGATGGGACACTGAAGCTTTCTTT	CASSLDRGWDTEAFF
NA	TRBV24-1	TRBJ1-5	many	TGTGCCACCCCTAGGGTTAGCAATCAGCCCCAGCATTTT	CATPRVSNQPQHF
TRBD1	TRBV4-1	TRBJ1-5	many	TGCGCCAGCAGCCAAACAGGGGGCTGGCAGCCCCAGCATTTT	CASSQTGGWQPQHF
TRBD1	TRBV6-2/TRBV6-3	TRBJ1-5	NA	TGTGCCAGCAGTTATCTGGACAGGGCCGGCAATCAGCCCCAGCATTTT	CASSYLDRAGNQPQHF
NA	TRBV10-3	TRBJ2-5	NA	TGTGCCATCAGTGAGGGGCTCAACTCAAGGGAGACCCAGTACTTC	CAISEGLNSRETQYF
NA	TRBV6-1	TRBJ2-5	NA	TGTGCCAGCAGTGATGGACTGGTCCAAGAGACCCAGTACTTC	CASSDGLVQETQYF
TRBD1	TRBV4-1	TRBJ1-1	NA	TGCGCCAGCAGCTGGGGACAGGGGCCCCTGAACACTGAAGCTTTCTTT	CASSWGQGPLNTEAFF
NA	TRBV20-1	TRBJ2-7	many	TGCAGTGCGCGTGACGCGACAGGGAGGTACGAGCAGTACTTC	CSARDATGRYEQYF
TRBD1	TRBV7-9	TRBJ1-3	many	TGTGCCAGCAGCCAGGGGGGCACTTTCTACTCTGGAAACACCATATATTTT	CASSQGGTFYSGNTIYF
TRBD1	TRBV20-1	TRBJ1-5	few	TGCAGTGCCGACCAGGGACAGGGGAATCAGCCCCAGCATTTT	CSADQGQGNQPQHF
NA	TRBV6-1	TRBJ1-1	many	TGTGCCAGCAGTGAGAGGGTCGCTGAAGCTTTCTTT	CASSERVAEAFF
TRBD1	TRBV12-3/TRBV12-4	TRBJ2-7	many	TGTGCCAGCAGAAGGCACGGGACAGGGGGCGAGCAGTACTTC	CASRRHGTGGEQYF
NA	TRBV28	TRBJ2-5	many	TGTGCCAGCAGTCCGTACAGTGGGGGAGAGACCCAGTACTTC	CASSPYSGGETQYF
NA	TRBV6-2/TRBV6-3	TRBJ1-1	many	TGTGCCAGCAGTTACCTCCTTCTAGGAACTGAAGCTTCCTTT	CASSYLLLGTEASF
NA	TRBV3-1	TRBJ1-1	few	TGTGCCAGCAGCCAAGACAGGACTAACACTGAAGCTTTCTTT	CASSQDRTNTEAFF
TRBD1	TRBV5-1	TRBJ1-2	many	TGCGCCAGCAGCGAAGACAGGGGGCAGACTGGCTACACCTTC	CASSEDRGQTGYTF
NA	TRBV2	TRBJ2-7	many	TGTGCCAGCAGTGAAGTGTTGGGGACCTACGAGCAGTACTTC	CASSEVLGTYEQYF